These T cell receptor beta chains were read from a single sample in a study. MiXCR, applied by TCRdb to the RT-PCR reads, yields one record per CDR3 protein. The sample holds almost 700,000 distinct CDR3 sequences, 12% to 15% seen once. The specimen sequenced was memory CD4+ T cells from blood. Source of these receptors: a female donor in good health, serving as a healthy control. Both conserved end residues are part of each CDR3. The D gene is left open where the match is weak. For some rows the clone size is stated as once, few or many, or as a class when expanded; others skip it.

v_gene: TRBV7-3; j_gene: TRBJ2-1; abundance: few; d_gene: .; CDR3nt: TGTGCCAGCAGCCCCCAGACTGAAAGCTCCTACAATGAGCAGTTCTTC; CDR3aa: CASSPQTESSYNEQFF
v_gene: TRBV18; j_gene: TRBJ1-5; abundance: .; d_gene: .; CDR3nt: TGTGCCAGCTCACCACGCAGGGTACCTCTTGGCAATCAGCCCCAGCATTTT; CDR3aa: CASSPRRVPLGNQPQHF
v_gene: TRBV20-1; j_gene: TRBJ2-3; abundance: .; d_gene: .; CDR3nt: TGCAGTGCTAGAAAACAGGGAGAGGGGCGTACGCAGTATTTT; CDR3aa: CSARKQGEGRTQYF
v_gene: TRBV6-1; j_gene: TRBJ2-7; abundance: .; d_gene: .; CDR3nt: TGTGCCAGCAGTGAACAATTCTCCTACGAGCAGTACTTC; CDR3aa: CASSEQFSYEQYF
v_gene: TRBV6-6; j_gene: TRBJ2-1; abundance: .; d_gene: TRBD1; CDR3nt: TGTGCCAGCAAAGCAGGACAGGTATACAATGAGCAGTTCTTC; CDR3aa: CASKAGQVYNEQFF
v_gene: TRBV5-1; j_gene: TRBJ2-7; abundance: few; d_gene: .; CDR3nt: TGCGCCAGCAGCTTGGGTTTCGTGGGAGGCGAGCAGTACTTC; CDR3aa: CASSLGFVGGEQYF
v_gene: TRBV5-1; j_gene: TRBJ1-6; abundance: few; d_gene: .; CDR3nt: TGCGCCAGCAGCTTGGGGGAAGCAATCTCACCCCTCCACTTT; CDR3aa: CASSLGEAISPLHF
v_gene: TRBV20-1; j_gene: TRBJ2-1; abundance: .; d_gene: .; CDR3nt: TGCAGTGCTAGAGATTTTTTGAGGGAGGGGGGCGATGAGCAGTTCTTC; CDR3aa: CSARDFLREGGDEQFF
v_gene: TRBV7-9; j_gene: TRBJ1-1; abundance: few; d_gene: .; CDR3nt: TGTGCCAGCAGCTTAATGAGTGACACTGAAGCTTTCTTT; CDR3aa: CASSLMSDTEAFF
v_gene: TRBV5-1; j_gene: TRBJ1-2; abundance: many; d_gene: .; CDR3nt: TGCGCCAGCAGCGTCGACAGTGCCTATGGCTACACCTTC; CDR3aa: CASSVDSAYGYTF
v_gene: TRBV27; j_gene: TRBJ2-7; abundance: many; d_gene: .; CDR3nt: TGTGCCAGCAAGAAGGACATCACCTACGAGCAGTACTTC; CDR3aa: CASKKDITYEQYF
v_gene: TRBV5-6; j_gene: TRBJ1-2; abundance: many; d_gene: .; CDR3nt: TGTGCCAGCAGCCTAGCACAGAGGAACTATGGCTACACCTTC; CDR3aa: CASSLAQRNYGYTF
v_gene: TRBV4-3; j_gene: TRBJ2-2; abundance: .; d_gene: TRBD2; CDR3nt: TGCGCCAGCAGCCAAGCGCTACGTGGGGGACTAGCCTCGGTCGGGGAGCTGTTTTTT; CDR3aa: CASSQALRGGLASVGELFF
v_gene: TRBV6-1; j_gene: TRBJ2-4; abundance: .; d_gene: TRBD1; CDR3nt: TGTGCCAGCAACCTAGACAGGGGGCGACAGTACTTC; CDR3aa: CASNLDRGRQYF
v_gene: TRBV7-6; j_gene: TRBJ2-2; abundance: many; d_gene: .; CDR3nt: TGTGCCAGCAGCCCGCAGCTATCCGGGGAGCTGTTTTTT; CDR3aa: CASSPQLSGELFF
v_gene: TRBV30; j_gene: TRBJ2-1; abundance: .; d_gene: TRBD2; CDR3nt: TGTGCCTGGAGTTCAGGGCTAGCGGGAGAGAATGAGCAGTTCTTC; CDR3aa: CAWSSGLAGENEQFF
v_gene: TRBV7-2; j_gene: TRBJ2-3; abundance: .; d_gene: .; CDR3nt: TGTGCCAGCAGCTTAGGGAACGGACTCACAGATACGCAGTATTTT; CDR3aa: CASSLGNGLTDTQYF
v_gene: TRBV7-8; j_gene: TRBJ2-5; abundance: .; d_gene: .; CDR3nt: TGTGCCAGCAGCTTAGGGTCCAGGAATCTACGAGAGACCCAGTACTTC; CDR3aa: CASSLGSRNLRETQYF
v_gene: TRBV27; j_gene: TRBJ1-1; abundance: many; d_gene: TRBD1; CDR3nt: TGTGCCAGCAGTGAGGGGGACAGGGGCCTCACTGAAGCTTTCTTT; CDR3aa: CASSEGDRGLTEAFF
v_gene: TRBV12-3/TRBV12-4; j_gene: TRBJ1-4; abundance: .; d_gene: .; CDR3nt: TGCGCCAGCAGCTTGGGTCAGGGAGTCGGTGAAAAACTGTTTTTT; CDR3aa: CASSLGQGVGEKLFF
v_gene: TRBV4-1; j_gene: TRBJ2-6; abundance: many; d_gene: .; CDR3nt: TGCGCCAGCAGCCAAGATAGGTCACGAAGCTCTGGGGCCAACGTCCTGACTTTC; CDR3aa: CASSQDRSRSSGANVLTF
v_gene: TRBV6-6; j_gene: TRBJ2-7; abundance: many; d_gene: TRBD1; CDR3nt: TGTGCCAGCAGTTGGACAGGCGAGCAGTACTTC; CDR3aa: CASSWTGEQYF
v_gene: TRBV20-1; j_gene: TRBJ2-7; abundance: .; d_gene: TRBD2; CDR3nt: TGCAGTGCTAGAGAGCCAGCGGGAGCCTACGAGCAGTACTTC; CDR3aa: CSAREPAGAYEQYF
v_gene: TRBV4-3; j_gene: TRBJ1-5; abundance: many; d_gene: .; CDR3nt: TGCGCCAGCAGCCAAGAAGCCTGGGCCAATCAGCCCCAGCATTTT; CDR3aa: CASSQEAWANQPQHF
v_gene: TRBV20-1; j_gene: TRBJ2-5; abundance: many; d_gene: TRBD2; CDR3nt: TGCAGTGCTTTGGGTAGCGGGCAAGAGACCCAGTACTTC; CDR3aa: CSALGSGQETQYF
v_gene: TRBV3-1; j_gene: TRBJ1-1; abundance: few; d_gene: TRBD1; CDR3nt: TGTGCCAGCAGCCTGAACTGGGACAGCGAAGCTTTCTTT; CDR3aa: CASSLNWDSEAFF
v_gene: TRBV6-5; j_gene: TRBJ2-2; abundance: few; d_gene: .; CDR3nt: TGTGCCAGCAGACAGGCAGGGGCCTGGAACACCGGGGAGCTGTTTTTT; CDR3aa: CASRQAGAWNTGELFF
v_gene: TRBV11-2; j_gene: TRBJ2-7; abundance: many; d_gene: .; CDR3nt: TGTGCCAGCAGCTTGTACAGGGAAACCTACGAGCAGTACTTC; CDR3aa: CASSLYRETYEQYF
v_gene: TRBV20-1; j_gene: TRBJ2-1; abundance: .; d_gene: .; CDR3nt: TGCAGTGCCCCCAAGTTCTCCCGGAGCAATGAGCAGTTCTTC; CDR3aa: CSAPKFSRSNEQFF
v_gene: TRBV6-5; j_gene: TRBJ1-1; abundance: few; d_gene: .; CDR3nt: TGTGCCAGCCAACAGAACACTGAAGCTTTCTTT; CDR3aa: CASQQNTEAFF
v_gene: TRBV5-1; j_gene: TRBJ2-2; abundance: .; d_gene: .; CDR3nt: TGCGCCAGCAGCTTGGAGGTCAGTTACACCGGGGAGCTGTTTTTT; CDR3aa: CASSLEVSYTGELFF
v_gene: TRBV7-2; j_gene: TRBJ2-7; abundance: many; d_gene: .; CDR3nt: TGTGCCAGCAGCTTACGCGCTGACCCCTCCTACGAGCAGTACTTC; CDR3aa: CASSLRADPSYEQYF
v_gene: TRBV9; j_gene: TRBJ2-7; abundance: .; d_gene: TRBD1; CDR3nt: TGTGCCAGCAGCGTAACGGGACAGCCCTACGAGCAGTACTTC; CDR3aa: CASSVTGQPYEQYF
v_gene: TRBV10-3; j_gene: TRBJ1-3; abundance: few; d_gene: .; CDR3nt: TGTGCCATCGGAACCGGGTTAGGGAACACCATATATTTT; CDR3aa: CAIGTGLGNTIYF